The clone carrying this T cell receptor (beta chain) is medium-sized. Documented time point: sample taken at primary tumor resection. The donors, around 72 patients with untreated early-stage non-small cell lung cancer, provided the samples. Unsorted whole RNA samples from tumor, nontumor lung or frozen PBMC were sequenced. The entry originates in a study of spatial heterogeneity in lung cancer. From the 5' RACE reads, TCRdb called clonotypes with MiXCR, one entry per CDR3 protein. The data show some 3,100 distinct CDR3 sequences, with about 2.8% seen just once and under 30% held by the top ten. Germline loops: CDR1 SGHDT, CDR2 YYEEEE. Trimming removed 2 bases from V and 4 bases from J; junction bases left unmatched: 18. This CDR3 has 20 amino acids.

This receptor was obtained from a male donor with early-stage non-small cell lung cancer. This rearrangement joins TRBV5-6 to TRBJ2-3; TRBD2 agrees at 11 bases. The sample consisted of normal lung tissue next to the tumor, taken at surgery. CDR3 protein: CASSFSWVAGGPNVADTQYF. The CDR3 nucleotides are TGTGCCAGCAGCTTCTCCTGGGTAGCGGGAGGGCCCAACGTTGCAGATACGCAGTATTTT.